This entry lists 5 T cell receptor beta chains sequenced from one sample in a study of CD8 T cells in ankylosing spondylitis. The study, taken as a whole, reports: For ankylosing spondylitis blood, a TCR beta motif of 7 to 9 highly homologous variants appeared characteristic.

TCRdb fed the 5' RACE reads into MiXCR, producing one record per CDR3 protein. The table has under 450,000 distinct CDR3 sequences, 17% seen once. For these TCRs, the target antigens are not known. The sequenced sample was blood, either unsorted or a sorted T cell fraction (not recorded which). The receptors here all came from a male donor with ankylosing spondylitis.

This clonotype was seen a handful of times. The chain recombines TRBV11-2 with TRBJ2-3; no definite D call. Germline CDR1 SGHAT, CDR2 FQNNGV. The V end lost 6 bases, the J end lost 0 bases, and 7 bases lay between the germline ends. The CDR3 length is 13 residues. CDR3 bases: TGTGCCAGCAGGCCAGTCAGCACAGATACGCAGTATTTT. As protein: CASRPVSTDTQYF.

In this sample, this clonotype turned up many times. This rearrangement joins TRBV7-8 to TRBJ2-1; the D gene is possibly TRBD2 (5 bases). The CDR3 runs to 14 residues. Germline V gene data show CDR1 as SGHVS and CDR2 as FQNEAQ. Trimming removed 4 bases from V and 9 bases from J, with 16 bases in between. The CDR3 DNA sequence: TGTGCCAGCAGCTCGACCCCCGGGGTAGGTGAGCAGTTCTTC. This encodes CASSSTPGVGEQFF.

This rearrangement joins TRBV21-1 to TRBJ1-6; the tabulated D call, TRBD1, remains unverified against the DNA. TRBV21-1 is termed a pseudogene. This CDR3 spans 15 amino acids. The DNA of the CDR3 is TGTGCCAGCAGCAAAGTGCGTCAGGGTTATTCACCCCTCCACTTT. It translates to CASSKVRQGYSPLHF.

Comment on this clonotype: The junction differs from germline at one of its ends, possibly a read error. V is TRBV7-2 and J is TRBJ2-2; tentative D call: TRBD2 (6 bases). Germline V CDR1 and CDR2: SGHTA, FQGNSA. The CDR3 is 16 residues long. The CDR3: CASSPGSGTNTGELSF. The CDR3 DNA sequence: TGTGCCAGCAGCCCGGGTAGCGGAACTAACACCGGGGAGCTGTCTTTT.

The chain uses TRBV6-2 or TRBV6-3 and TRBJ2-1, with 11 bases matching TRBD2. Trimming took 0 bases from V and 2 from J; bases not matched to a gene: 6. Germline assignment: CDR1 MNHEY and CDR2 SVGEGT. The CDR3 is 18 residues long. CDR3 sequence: CASSYSGSGRVTYNEQFF. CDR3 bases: TGTGCCAGCAGTTACTCGGGTAGCGGGAGGGTTACCTACAATGAGCAGTTCTTC.